What follows describes a single T cell receptor beta chain. The entry originates in a study of CD8+CD57+ T cells in acquired aplastic anemia. Genomic DNA, the template, was used for profiling of the TCR beta VDJ and CDR3. TCRdb itself ran the reads through MiXCR, one entry per CDR3 protein. This sample has 400,000 to 450,000 distinct CDR3 sequences, with roughly 64% found just once. The CDR3 consists of 13 residues. Trimming took 6 bases from V and 14 from J, leaving 20 bases between them. Germline loops: CDR1 DFQATT, CDR2 SNEGSKA (reference sequence). The chain carries TRBV20-1 and TRBJ1-6; D not resolved. The clonotype originates from a human donor in good health, serving as a control. The specimen was sorted CD4+, CD8+, or CD8+CD57+ T cells (not recorded which) from PBMCs. This CDR3 reads CSAEERGGLTLHF. CDR3 DNA sequence: TGCAGTGCAGAGGAGCGAGGAGGCCTTACCCTCCACTTT.